The 11 T cell receptor beta chains below all came from one sample that was sequenced in a study of vaccination effects on CD4 cells after COVID-19. After expansion with viral peptide pools in the ViraFEST assay, antigen-specific CD4+ T cells were sequenced. It was after 10 days of culture that CD4+ T cells were isolated. As their vaccination, participants received two doses of either BNT162b2 or mRNA-1273. The data were produced by immunoSEQ multiplex PCR, yet TCRdb's version contains in-frame clones alone and is incomplete. The table includes about 59,000 clones, roughly 78% detected once. These TCRs' antigens remain unknown. The sample here was CD4+ T cells from PBMCs cultured with HCoV-OC43 spike peptides, taken after COVID-19 vaccination. The subset is: HCoV-OC43 spike overlapping peptide pool stimulation. The receptors derive from a human donor who received a COVID-19 vaccine.

This rearrangement joins TRBV6-4 to TRBJ2-3; 7 bases are a match to TRBD1. CDR3 size: 17 residues. Trimming cost V 0 bases and J 0 bases; bases outside gene matches: 6. Germline V gene data show CDR1 as MRHNA and CDR2 as SNTAGT. CDR3 amino acids: CASSDSKGGPSTDTQYF. The CDR3 bases are TGTGCCAGCAGTGACTCGAAAGGGGGCCCTAGCACAGATACGCAGTATTTT.

The genes are TRBV5-5 and TRBJ1-6; perhaps TRBD1 as D (6 bases). The V gene's germline CDR1 is SGHKS and CDR2 YYEKEE (reference sequence). Trimming left V 4 bases short and J 14 bases short, with 16 bases between. This CDR3 is built from 13 residues. The CDR3 bases are TGTGCCAGCAGCCAGGGGAGTGTATTCACCCTCCACTTT. Its translation: CASSQGSVFTLHF.

The chain is built from TRBV29-1 and TRBJ2-1, with D maybe TRBD1 (5 bases). Deletions cut 6 bases from V and 0 bases from J, with 9 bases between. The germline V gene has CDR1 SQVTM and CDR2 ANQGSEA. There are 13 residues in the CDR3. CDR3 nucleotides: TGCAGCGTGACAGCGAGCTCCTACAATGAGCAGTTCTTC. Protein product: CSVTASSYNEQFF.

This clone was counted a few times. V is TRBV5-4 and J is TRBJ2-3; TRBD2 aligns across 7 bases. Germline V gene sequence: CDR1 SGHNT, CDR2 YYREEE (reference sequence). The length of the CDR3 is 15 residues. V lost 4 bases, J lost 3 bases, and 8 bases stayed unmatched. CDR3: CASSPIGLGTDTQYF. The CDR3 DNA reads as TGTGCCAGCAGCCCGATTGGACTAGGTACAGATACGCAGTATTTT.

The chain combines TRBV2 with TRBJ2-1; 7 nucleotides line up with TRBD2. The length of the CDR3 is 14 residues. The junction had 5 bases not matched to a gene; V was cut back by 6 bases and J by 3 bases. CDR1 and CDR2 (germline): SNHLY, FYNNEI. CDR3 DNA sequence: TGTGCCAGCAGGGGAGGGACCTACTACAATGAGCAGTTCTTC. Its protein is CASRGGTYYNEQFF. Based on the CDR3 plus reference TRBV2 and TRBJ2-1, the full variable domain is EPEVTQTPSHQVTQMGQEVILRCVPISNHLYFYWYRQILGQKVEFLVSFYNNEISEKSEIFDDQFSVERPDGSNFTLKIRSTKLEDSAMYFCASRGGTYYNEQFFGPGTRLTVL.

This clone was recorded a few times. The chain recombines TRBV19 with TRBJ1-3; D might be TRBD1 (6 bases). The CDR3 loop spans 14 amino acids. V was pared by 3 bases and J by 2 bases, with 8 bases between. CDR1 and CDR2 from the germline V gene are LNHDA and SQIVND (reference sequence). The chain's CDR3 is CASSMGGPGNTIYF. CDR3 nucleotides: TGTGCCAGTAGTATGGGGGGCCCTGGAAACACCATATATTTT.

Notes on this clone: Other DNA sequences in the same sample also yield this CDR3. This chain connects TRBV9 to TRBJ1-3; D remains unclear. Trimming removed 0 bases at V and 0 bases at J, with 10 bases between. From germline, CDR1 is SGDLS and CDR2 YYNGEE. The CDR3 is 16 amino acids. The CDR3 sequence is CASSVGGGASGNTIYF. The CDR3 bases are TGTGCCAGCAGCGTAGGAGGAGGAGCCTCTGGAAACACCATATATTTT.

This rearrangement joins TRBV27 to TRBJ2-3; D is perhaps TRBD2 (7 bases). This CDR3 has 16 residues. Looked up from germline, CDR1 is MNHEY and CDR2 is SMNVEV (reference sequence). V lost 7 bases and J 0 bases, leaving 17 bases between the germline ends. This CDR3 is CASTPGRGYSTDTQYF. In nucleotides, the CDR3 is TGTGCCAGCACCCCGGGGAGGGGGTATAGCACAGATACGCAGTATTTT.

The chain couples TRBV12-5 to TRBJ1-2, with a possible D match to TRBD1 (5 bases). Germline values: CDR1 LGHNT, CDR2 FRNRAP. Trimming left V 1 base short and J 2 bases short, with 14 bases between. This CDR3 is built from 16 residues. The CDR3 DNA reads as TGTGCTAGTGGTTTGGGGGGAGGGCGGGGGAACTATGGCTACACCTTC. This translates into CASGLGGGRGNYGYTF.

V is TRBV6-1 and J is TRBJ1-3, with unresolved D. Germline lookup yields CDR1 MNHNS and CDR2 SASEGT. Trimming left V 0 bases short and J 5 bases short, with 11 bases between. CDR3 size: 15 residues. CDR3 nucleotide sequence: TGTGCCAGCAGTGAAGCGCTAGGGCTTCGAAACACCATATATTTT. Translation: CASSEALGLRNTIYF.

This clone has only one observation. V is TRBV27 and J is TRBJ1-1, with 9 bases identical to TRBD1. The trim removed 1 base at V and 4 bases at J, leaving 7 bases unmatched. The CDR3 runs 16 residues. CDR1 and CDR2 (germline): MNHEY, SMNVEV (reference sequence). The CDR3 sequence: CASSLFPGTGTTEAFF. The DNA for the CDR3 is TGTGCCAGCAGTTTATTCCCCGGGACAGGGACCACTGAAGCTTTCTTT.